Sequencing of this T cell receptor (beta chain) was carried out in a study of T cells in Graves' hyperthyroidism and ophthalmopathy. Study-level results: Ophthalmopathy was identified by the model a median around 6 months ahead of onset. Blood samples included most of the expanded thyroid clonotypes exceeding 0.001.

Germline lookup yields CDR1 SQVTM and CDR2 ANQGSEA. The CDR3 is 16 residues long. V lost 0 bases and J lost 2, with 16 bases in between. As for this clonotype: The antigen is undetermined.

There were TCR beta CDR3 regions amplified from RNA transcripts. HTBI primers were employed in a first-round RT-PCR of the TCR CDR3. TCRdb analysed the multiplex PCR reads with MiXCR anew, one entry per CDR3 protein. Among hundreds of thousands of distinct CDR3 sequences listed, 12% to 15% were seen once. Uncontrolled infection, other autoimmune disease, pregnancy or lactation barred patients from enrollment. A roughly 9.7 ml volume of fresh peripheral blood provided the PBMCs. This TCR came from a woman under 30 with Graves' hyperthyroidism. The chain is built from TRBV29-1 and TRBJ1-2, with D possibly matching TRBD1 (5 bases). Input material: blood. CDR3 bases: TGCAGCGTTGAAGATGTAGCCAGCGACAGAAACTATGGCTACACCTTC. Translating it yields CSVEDVASDRNYGYTF.